This T cell receptor beta chain was retrieved from a study of T cells in Graves' hyperthyroidism and ophthalmopathy. About the research overall: At initial diagnosis, before any treatment had begun, peripheral blood was obtained.

Amplified TCR beta CDR3 regions came from RNA transcripts. An initial round of RT-PCR targeting the TCR CDR3 relied on the HTBI primer set. TCRdb redid the calling of the multiplex PCR reads with MiXCR, one entry per CDR3 protein. The data contain some 490,000 distinct CDR3 sequences, about 16% of them singletons. Many counts were recorded for this clonotype. The ends were cut back, 5 bases at V and 0 bases at J, with 13 bases in the middle. The CDR3 loop spans 14 amino acids. CDR1 is DFQATT, CDR2 SNEGSKA, per germline (reference sequence). The chain combines TRBV20-1 with TRBJ2-5; TRBD2 is a possible D gene (6 bases). Input material: blood. The clonotype comes from a woman in her 30s with Graves' ophthalmopathy. Here the CDR3 reads CSAEPGDYQETQYF. The CDR3, as DNA: TGCAGTGCTGAACCCGGGGACTACCAAGAGACCCAGTACTTC.